The entry below gives a single T cell receptor (beta chain) sequence along with its context. This sample is drawn from a study of blood T cells in healthy people across ages. The germline V gene has CDR1 LGHDT and CDR2 YNNKEL (reference sequence). Trimming pared 0 bases from V and 8 bases from J, leaving 7 bases between. This CDR3 comprises 12 residues. The use of a sample-barcoded 5' primer and a J-beta primer mix characterized a second PCR of roughly 7 to 11 cycles. TCRdb analysed the 5' RACE reads with MiXCR anew, one entry per CDR3 protein. Of some 690,000 distinct CDR3 sequences detected, about 24% appear once; the ten largest clones hold 22%.

The clonotype originates from a man aged 70-80 years in good health. The chain uses TRBV3-1 and TRBJ1-1, with D uncertain. The sample was blood. Here the CDR3 DNA reads TGTGCCAGCAGCCAAGAGAGTGGAGAAGCTTTCTTT. Encoded protein: CASSQESGEAFF.